This TCR beta chain emerged from a study of blood T cells in healthy people across ages. A sample-barcoded 5' primer and a J-beta primer mix were used in a second PCR of roughly 7 to 11 cycles. Via MiXCR, TCRdb re-called the 5' RACE reads, giving one row per CDR3 protein. The repertoire holds fewer than 700,000 distinct CDR3 sequences, with 40% to 50% as singletons. V dropped 4 bases and J dropped 6 bases, with 16 bases sitting between them. Germline values: CDR1 SGHRS, CDR2 YFSETQ. CDR3 length: 14 residues. This clonotype occurred a few times. A single base separates this from a much larger clone, so it may be a read error.

The TCR comes from a man aged 80 or over in good health. The V call is TRBV5-1, the J call TRBJ2-5; possible D gene TRBD2, 6 bases. Specimen: blood. In nucleotides, the CDR3 is TGCGCCAGCAGCGTGGTGTCGGCGGGGCAGACCCAGTACTTC. Protein sequence: CASSVVSAGQTQYF.